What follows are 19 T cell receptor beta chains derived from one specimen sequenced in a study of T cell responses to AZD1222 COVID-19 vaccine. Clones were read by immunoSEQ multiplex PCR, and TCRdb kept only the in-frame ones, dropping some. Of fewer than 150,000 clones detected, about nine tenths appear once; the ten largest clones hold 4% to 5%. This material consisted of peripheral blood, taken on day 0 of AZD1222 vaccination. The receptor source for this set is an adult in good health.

CDR3 DNA: TGTGCCTGGAGGCCCCCTCGTGGCGGCTACACCTTC. It is translated as CAWRPPRGGYTF. The rearrangement uses TRBV30 and TRBJ1-2, with D unclear. V was cut by 3 bases and J by 8 bases, with 13 bases left in between. The CDR3 extends over 12 amino acids. Germline values: CDR1 GTSNPN, CDR2 SVGIG (reference sequence).

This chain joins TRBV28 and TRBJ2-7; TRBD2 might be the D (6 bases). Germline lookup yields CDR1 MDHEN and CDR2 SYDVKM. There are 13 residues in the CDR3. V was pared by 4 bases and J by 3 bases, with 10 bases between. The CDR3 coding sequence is TGTGCCAGCAGTTCCTTAGCGGTCTACGAGCAGTACTTC. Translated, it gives CASSSLAVYEQYF.

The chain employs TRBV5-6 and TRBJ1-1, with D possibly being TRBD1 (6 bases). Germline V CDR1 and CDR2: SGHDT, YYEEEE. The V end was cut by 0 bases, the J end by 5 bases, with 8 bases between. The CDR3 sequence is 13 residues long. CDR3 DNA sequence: TGTGCCAGCAGCTTGGACAGGGTAACTGAAGCTTTCTTT. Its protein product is CASSLDRVTEAFF. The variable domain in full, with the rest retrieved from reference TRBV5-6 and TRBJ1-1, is DAGVTQSPTHLIKTRGQQVTLRCSPKSGHDTVSWYQQALGQGPQFIFQYYEEEERQRGNFPDRFSGHQFPNYSSELNVNALLLGDSALYLCASSLDRVTEAFFGQGTRLTVV.

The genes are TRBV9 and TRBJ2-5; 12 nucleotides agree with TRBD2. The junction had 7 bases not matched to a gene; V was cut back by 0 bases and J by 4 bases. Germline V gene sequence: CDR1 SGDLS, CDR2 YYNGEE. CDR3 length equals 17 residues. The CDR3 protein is CASSVGLAGVFGETQYF. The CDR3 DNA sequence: TGTGCCAGCAGCGTAGGACTAGCGGGAGTCTTTGGAGAGACCCAGTACTTC.

The CDR3, as DNA: TGTGCCAGCAGCTTTCCAGACGGGGAGCTGTTTTTT. Its translation: CASSFPDGELFF. The chain couples TRBV7-9 to TRBJ2-2; D not resolved. V was trimmed by 3 bases and J by 7 bases, leaving 6 bases between them. Germline loops: CDR1 SEHNR, CDR2 FQNEAQ (reference sequence). The CDR3 totals 12 residues. The full variable domain, completed using reference TRBV7-9 and TRBJ2-2, is DTGVSQNPRHKITKRGQNVTFRCDPISEHNRLYWYRQTLGQGPEFLTYFQNEAQLEKSRLLSDRFSAERPKGSFSTLEIQRTEQGDSAMYLCASSFPDGELFFGEGSRLTVL.

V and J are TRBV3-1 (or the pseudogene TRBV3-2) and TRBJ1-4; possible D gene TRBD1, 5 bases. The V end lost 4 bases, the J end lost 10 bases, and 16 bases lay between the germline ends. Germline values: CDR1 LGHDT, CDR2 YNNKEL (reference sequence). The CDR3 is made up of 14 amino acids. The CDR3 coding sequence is TGTGCCAGCAGCCCGGACACCCGGCTGGGAAAACTGTTTTTT. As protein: CASSPDTRLGKLFF.

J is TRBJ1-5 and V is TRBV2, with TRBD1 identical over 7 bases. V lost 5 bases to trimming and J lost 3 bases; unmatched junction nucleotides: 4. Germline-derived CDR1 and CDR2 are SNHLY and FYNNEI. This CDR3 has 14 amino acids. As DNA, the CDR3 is TGTGCCAGCAGTCAACAGGGGCTCAATCAGCCCCAGCATTTT. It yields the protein CASSQQGLNQPQHF.

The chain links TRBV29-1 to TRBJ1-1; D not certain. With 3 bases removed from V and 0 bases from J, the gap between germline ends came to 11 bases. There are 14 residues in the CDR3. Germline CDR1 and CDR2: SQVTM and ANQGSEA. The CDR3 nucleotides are TGCAGCGTTGATTACGGGCGGCTGAACACTGAAGCTTTCTTT. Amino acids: CSVDYGRLNTEAFF.

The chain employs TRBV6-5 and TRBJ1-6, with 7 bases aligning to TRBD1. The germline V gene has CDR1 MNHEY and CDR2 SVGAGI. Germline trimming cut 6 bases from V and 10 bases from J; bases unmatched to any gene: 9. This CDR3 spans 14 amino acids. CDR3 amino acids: CASSSTGAGSPLHF. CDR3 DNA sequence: TGTGCCAGCAGCTCAACAGGGGCGGGATCACCCCTCCACTTT.

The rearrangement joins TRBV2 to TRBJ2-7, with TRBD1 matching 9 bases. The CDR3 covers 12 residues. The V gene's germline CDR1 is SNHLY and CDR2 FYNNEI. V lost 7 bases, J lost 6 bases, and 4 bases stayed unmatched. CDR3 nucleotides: TGTGCCAGCAACAGGGGGCTAGGCGAGCAGTACTTC. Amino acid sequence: CASNRGLGEQYF.

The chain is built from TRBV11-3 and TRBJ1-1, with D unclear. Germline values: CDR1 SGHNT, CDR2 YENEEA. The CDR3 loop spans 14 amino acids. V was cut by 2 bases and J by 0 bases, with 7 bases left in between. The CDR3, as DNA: TGTGCCAGCAGCTTATCCCGGATGAACACTGAAGCTTTCTTT. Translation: CASSLSRMNTEAFF.

The CDR3 bases are TGTGCCAGCAACCACGGGCCCTACGAGCAGTACTTC. Protein sequence: CASNHGPYEQYF. This sequence joins TRBV21-1 and TRBJ2-7. TRBV21-1 is shown as a pseudogene. The CDR3 runs to 12 residues.

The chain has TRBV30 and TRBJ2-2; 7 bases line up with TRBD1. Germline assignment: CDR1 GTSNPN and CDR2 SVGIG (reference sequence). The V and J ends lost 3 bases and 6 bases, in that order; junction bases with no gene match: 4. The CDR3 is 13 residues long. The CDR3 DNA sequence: TGTGCCTGGAGCAGGGGGATGGCCGGGGAGCTGTTTTTT. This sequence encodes CAWSRGMAGELFF.

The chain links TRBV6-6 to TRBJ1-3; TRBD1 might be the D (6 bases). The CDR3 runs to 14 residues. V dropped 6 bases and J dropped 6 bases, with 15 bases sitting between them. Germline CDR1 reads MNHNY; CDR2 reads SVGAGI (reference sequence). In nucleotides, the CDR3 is TGTGCCAGCAGGATAGGGGGGAATAAAAACACCATATATTTT. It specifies CASRIGGNKNTIYF.

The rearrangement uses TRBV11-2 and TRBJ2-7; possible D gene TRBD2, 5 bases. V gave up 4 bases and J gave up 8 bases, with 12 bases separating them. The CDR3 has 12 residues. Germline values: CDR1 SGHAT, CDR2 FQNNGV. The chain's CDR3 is CASSSITSQQYF. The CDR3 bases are TGTGCCAGCAGCTCGATCACTAGTCAGCAGTACTTC.

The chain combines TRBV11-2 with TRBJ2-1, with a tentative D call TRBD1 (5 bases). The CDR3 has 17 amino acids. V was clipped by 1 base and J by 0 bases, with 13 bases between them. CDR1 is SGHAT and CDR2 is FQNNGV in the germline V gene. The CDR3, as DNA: TGTGCCAGCAGCTTAGCCGGACAAACCAGCTCCTACAATGAGCAGTTCTTC. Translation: CASSLAGQTSSYNEQFF.

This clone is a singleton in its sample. The CDR3 loop reads CASSPLTSLSDTQYF. In DNA form, the CDR3 reads TGTGCCAGCAGCCCTTTGACTAGCTTGTCAGATACGCAGTATTTT. The chain carries TRBV3-1 (or the pseudogene TRBV3-2) and TRBJ2-3, with 7 bases matching TRBD2. Per germline, CDR1 LGHDT and CDR2 YNNKEL (reference sequence). After removal of 4 bases from V and 4 bases from J, the junction contained 8 bases not matched to a gene. CDR3 length equals 15 residues.

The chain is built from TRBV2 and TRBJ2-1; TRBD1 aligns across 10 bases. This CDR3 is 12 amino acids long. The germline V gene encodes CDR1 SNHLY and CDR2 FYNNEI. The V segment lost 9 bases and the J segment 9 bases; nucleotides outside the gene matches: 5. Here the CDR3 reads CARGQGISEQFF. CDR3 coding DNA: TGTGCCAGGGGACAGGGGATAAGTGAGCAGTTCTTC.

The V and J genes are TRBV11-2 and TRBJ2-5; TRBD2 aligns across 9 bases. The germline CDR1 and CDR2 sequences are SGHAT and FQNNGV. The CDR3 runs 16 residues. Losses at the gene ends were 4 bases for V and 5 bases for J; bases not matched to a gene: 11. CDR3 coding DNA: TGTGCCAGCAGCTACCCAGGGACTAGCATTGGCGAGACCCAGTACTTC. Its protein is CASSYPGTSIGETQYF.